This TCR beta chain was obtained from a study of cytomegalovirus exposure and HLA in healthy donors. Study information: In an earlier analysis, 95 million to 140 million unique TCR beta sequences were found from approximately 170 million T cells. General study points: At a 0.05 false discovery rate, a later analysis found 18,000 or so TCR beta sequences to be associated with HLA alleles. Presence/absence analysis assumed near-uniform sequencing depth across donors.

Trimming took 4 bases from V and 5 from J; bases not matched to a gene: 14. Germline CDR1 SGHDN, CDR2 FVKESK. The CDR3 has 18 amino acids. It was with 60 Vbeta and 13 Jbeta primers that the PCR ran. Data came from immunoSEQ multiplex PCR; TCRdb stores just in-frame clones and leaves some out. The data contain about 94,000 clones, more than 60% of them singletons. Concerning this clone: Its target is unknown.

The J gene is TRBJ2-1, the V gene TRBV14, with 10 positions matching TRBD2. The sequence was collected from a man aged 25 to 40 in good health and CMV-seronegative. Material for sequencing was PBMCs. This CDR3 is CASSPPLLLAGIDNEQFF. The CDR3 bases are TGTGCCAGCAGCCCCCCTCTACTACTAGCGGGAATTGACAATGAGCAGTTCTTC.